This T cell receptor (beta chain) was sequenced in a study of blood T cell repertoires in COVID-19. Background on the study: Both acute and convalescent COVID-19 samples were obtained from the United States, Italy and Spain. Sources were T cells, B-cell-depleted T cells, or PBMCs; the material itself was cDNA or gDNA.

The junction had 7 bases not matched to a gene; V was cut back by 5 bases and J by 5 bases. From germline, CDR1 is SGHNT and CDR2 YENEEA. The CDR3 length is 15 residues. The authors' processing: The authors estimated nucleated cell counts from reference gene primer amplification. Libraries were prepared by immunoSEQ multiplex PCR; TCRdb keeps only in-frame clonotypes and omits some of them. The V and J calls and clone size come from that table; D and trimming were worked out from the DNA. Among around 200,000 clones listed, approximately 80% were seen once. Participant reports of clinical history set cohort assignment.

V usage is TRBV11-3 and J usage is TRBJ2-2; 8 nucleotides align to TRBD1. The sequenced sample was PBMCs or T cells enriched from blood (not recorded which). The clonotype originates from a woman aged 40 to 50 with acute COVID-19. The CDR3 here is CASSPRQGWTGELFF. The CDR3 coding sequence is TGTGCCAGCAGCCCGCGACAGGGGTGGACCGGGGAGCTGTTTTTT.